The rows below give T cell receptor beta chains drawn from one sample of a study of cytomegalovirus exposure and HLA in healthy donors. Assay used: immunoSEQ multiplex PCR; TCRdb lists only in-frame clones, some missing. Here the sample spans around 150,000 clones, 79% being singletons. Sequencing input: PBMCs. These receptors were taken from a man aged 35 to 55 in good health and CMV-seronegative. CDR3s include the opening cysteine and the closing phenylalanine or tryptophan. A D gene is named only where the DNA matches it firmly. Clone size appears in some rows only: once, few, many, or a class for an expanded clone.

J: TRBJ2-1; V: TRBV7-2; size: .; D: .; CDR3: CATAGSSYNEQFF; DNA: TGTGCCACGGCGGGGAGCTCCTACAATGAGCAGTTCTTC
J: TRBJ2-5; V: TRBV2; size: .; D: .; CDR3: CASTITGIQETQYF; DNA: TGTGCCAGCACAATCACAGGGATCCAAGAGACCCAGTACTTC
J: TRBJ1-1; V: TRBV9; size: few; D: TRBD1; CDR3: CASSVGTGGWAEAFF; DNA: TGTGCCAGCAGCGTAGGGACAGGGGGCTGGGCTGAAGCTTTCTTT
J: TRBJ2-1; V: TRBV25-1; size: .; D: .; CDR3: CASSEYRDLSYNEQFF; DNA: TGTGCCAGCAGTGAATACAGGGATCTCTCCTACAATGAGCAGTTCTTC
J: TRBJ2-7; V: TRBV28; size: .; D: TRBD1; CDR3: CASSLIGQGSYEQYF; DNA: TGTGCCAGCAGTTTGATAGGACAGGGGTCGTACGAGCAGTACTTC
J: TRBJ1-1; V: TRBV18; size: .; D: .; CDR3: CASSPGASPGAFF; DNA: TGTGCCAGCTCACCAGGGGCCAGCCCCGGAGCTTTCTTT
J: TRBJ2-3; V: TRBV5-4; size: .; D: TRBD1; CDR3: CASSRDRDPNTQYF; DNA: TGTGCCAGCAGCCGCGACAGGGATCCTAATACGCAGTATTTT
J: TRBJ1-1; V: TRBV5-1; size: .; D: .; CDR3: CASSPQVNTEAFF; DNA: TGCGCCAGCAGCCCACAGGTAAACACTGAAGCTTTCTTT
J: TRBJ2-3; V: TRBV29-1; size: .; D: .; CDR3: CSVVTGMSTDTQYF; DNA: TGCAGCGTTGTAACAGGGATGAGCACAGATACGCAGTATTTT
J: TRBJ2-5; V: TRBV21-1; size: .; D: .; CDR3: CASSGISGSEQETQYF; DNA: TGTGCCAGCAGCGGAATTAGCGGGAGTGAACAAGAGACCCAGTACTTC
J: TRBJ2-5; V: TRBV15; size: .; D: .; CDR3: CATSRDKPSVQTQYF; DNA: TGTGCCACCAGCAGAGATAAACCTAGCGTGCAGACCCAGTACTTC
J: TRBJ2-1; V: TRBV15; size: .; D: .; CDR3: CATSRLRLIDNEQFF; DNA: TGTGCCACCAGCAGACTCAGACTGATCGACAATGAGCAGTTCTTC
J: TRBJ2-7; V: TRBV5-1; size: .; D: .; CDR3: CASSLRVRGTTYEQYF; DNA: TGCGCCAGCAGCTTGAGGGTGAGGGGGACCACCTACGAGCAGTACTTC
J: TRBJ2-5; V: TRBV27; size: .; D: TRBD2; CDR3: CASSGGRVETQYF; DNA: TGTGCCAGCAGTGGCGGGAGGGTGGAGACCCAGTACTTC
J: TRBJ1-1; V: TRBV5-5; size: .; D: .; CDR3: CASSWGGEINTEAFF; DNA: TGTGCCAGCAGCTGGGGCGGAGAGATTAACACTGAAGCTTTCTTT
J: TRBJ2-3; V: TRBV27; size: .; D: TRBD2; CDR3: CASSLLAGVGDTQYF; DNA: TGTGCCAGCAGTTTGCTAGCGGGAGTCGGAGATACGCAGTATTTT
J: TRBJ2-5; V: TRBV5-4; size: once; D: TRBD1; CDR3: CASSSPTGRKETQYF; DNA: TGTGCCAGCAGCTCCCCGACAGGGCGGAAAGAGACCCAGTACTTC
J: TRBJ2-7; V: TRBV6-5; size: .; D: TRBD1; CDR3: CASRTGTESYEQYF; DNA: TGTGCCAGCAGAACCGGGACAGAATCGTACGAGCAGTACTTC
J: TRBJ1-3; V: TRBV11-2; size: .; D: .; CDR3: CASSQNRDIINTIYF; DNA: TGTGCCAGCAGCCAGAACCGGGACATAATAAACACCATATATTTT
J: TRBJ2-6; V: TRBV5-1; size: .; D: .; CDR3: CASSLETGANGLTF; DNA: TGCGCCAGCAGCTTGGAAACTGGGGCCAACGGCCTGACTTTC
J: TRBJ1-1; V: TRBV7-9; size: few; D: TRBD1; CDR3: CASSRETGGEAFF; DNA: TGTGCCAGCAGCAGAGAAACAGGGGGTGAAGCTTTCTTT
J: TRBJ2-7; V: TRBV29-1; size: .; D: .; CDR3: CSVGRESYEQYF; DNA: TGCAGCGTTGGTAGGGAGAGCTACGAGCAGTACTTC
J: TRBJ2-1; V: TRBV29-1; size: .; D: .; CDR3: CSVETGDSYNEQFF; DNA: TGCAGCGTAGAGACAGGAGACTCCTACAATGAGCAGTTCTTC
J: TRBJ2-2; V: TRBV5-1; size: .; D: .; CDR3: CASSLGIRDTGELFF; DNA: TGCGCCAGCAGCCTCGGGATACGCGACACCGGGGAGCTGTTTTTT
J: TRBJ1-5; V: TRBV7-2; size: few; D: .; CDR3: CASSLAGAQPQHF; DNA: TGTGCCAGCAGCTTGGCAGGGGCCCAGCCCCAGCATTTT
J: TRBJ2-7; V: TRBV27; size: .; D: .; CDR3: CASSLTPGGIFYEQYF; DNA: TGTGCCAGCAGTTTAACCCCCGGCGGGATCTTCTACGAGCAGTACTTC
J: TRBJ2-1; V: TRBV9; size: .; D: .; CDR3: CASSGGLYNEQFF; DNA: TGTGCCAGCAGCGGGGGACTGTACAATGAGCAGTTCTTC
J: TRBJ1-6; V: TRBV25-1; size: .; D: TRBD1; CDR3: CASSRGQAPNSPLHF; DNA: TGTGCCAGCAGTCGGGGACAGGCACCTAATTCACCCCTCCACTTT
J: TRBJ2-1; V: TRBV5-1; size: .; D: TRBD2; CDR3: CASSFGLAGGPSNEQFF; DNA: TGCGCCAGCAGCTTCGGGCTAGCGGGAGGGCCTAGCAATGAGCAGTTCTTC
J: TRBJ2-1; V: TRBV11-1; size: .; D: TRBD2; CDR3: CASSSGGSSYNEQFF; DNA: TGTGCCAGCTCCTCGGGAGGGAGCTCCTACAATGAGCAGTTCTTC
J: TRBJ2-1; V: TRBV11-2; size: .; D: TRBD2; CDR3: CASSLGPSGTAAEQFF; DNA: TGTGCCAGCAGCTTAGGGCCTAGCGGGACGGCGGCTGAGCAGTTCTTC
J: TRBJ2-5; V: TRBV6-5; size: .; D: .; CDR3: CASSPGETQYF; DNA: TGTGCCAGCAGTCCGGGAGAGACCCAGTACTTC
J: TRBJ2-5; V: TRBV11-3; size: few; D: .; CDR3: CASSFSVQETQYF; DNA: TGTGCCAGCAGCTTTTCAGTCCAAGAGACCCAGTACTTC
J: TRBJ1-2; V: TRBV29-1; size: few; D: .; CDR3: CSVAVYGYTF; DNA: TGCAGCGTTGCGGTGTATGGCTACACCTTC
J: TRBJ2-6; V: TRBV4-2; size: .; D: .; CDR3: CASSQGAAGANVLTF; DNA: TGTGCCAGCAGCCAGGGGGCGGCTGGGGCCAACGTCCTGACTTTC
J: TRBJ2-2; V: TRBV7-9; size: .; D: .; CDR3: CASSLGWGHMIF; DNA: TGTGCCAGCAGCTTGGGTTGGGGACACATGATTTTT
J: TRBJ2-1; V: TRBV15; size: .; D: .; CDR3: CATSRDRVRGGEQFF; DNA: TGTGCCACCAGCAGAGATAGGGTCAGGGGCGGTGAGCAGTTCTTC
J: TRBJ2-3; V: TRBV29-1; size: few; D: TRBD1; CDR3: CSVVFVTGGGIAGTDTQYF; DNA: TGCAGCGTTGTTTTCGTGACAGGGGGCGGGATCGCTGGCACAGATACGCAGTATTTT
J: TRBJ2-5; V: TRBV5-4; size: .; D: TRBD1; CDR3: CASSSGTGRETQYF; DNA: TGTGCCAGCAGCTCCGGGACAGGCCGGGAGACCCAGTACTTC
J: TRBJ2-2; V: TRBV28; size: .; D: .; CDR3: CASSLTGRRDGELFF; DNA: TGTGCCAGCAGTTTGACAGGGAGGAGGGACGGGGAGCTGTTTTTT
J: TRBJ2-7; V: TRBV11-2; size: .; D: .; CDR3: CASSLELPYEQYF; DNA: TGTGCCAGCAGCTTAGAACTACCCTACGAGCAGTACTTC
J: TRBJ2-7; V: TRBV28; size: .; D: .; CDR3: CASSPIVSQLGVAEISYEQYF; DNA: TGTGCCAGCAGCCCTATTGTATCGCAGTTAGGGGTAGCCGAAATCTCCTACGAGCAGTACTTC
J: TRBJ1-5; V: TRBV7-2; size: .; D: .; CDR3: CASSLSTGRNQPQHF; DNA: TGTGCCAGCAGCTTAAGCACAGGGCGCAATCAGCCCCAGCATTTT
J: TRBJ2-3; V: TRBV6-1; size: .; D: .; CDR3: CASTHNRDSDTQYF; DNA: TGTGCCAGCACTCATAACAGGGATTCGGATACGCAGTATTTT
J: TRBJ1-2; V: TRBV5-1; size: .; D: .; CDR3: CASSLEGVYGYTF; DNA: TGCGCCAGCAGCTTGGAGGGGGTATATGGCTACACCTTC
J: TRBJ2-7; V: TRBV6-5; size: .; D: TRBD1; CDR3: CASSRAGTGFDEQYF; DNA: TGTGCCAGCAGCCGCGCCGGGACAGGTTTCGACGAGCAGTACTTC
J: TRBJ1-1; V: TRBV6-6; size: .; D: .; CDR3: CASSYTPNTEAFF; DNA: TGTGCCAGCAGTTATACACCAAACACTGAAGCTTTCTTT
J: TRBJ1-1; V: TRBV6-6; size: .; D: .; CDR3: CASSPSRGDTEAFF; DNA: TGTGCCAGCAGTCCAAGCAGGGGAGACACTGAAGCTTTCTTT
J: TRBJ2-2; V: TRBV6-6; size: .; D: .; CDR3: CASIPSKAGELFF; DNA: TGTGCCAGCATCCCTAGCAAGGCCGGGGAGCTGTTTTTT
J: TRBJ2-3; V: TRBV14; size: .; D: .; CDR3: CASSQERRTQYF; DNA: TGTGCCAGCAGCCAAGAACGGAGAACGCAGTATTTT
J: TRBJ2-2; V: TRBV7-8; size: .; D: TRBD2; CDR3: CASSFPGTSGSYGSGELFF; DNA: TGTGCCAGCAGTTTTCCCGGGACTAGCGGGAGTTATGGCTCCGGGGAGCTGTTTTTT
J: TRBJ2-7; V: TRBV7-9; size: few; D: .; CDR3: CSSSLQDMQYF; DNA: TGTTCCAGCAGCTTACAGGACATGCAGTACTTC
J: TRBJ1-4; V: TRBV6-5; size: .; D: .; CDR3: CASIQGRRDEKLFF; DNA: TGTGCCAGCATACAGGGTAGGCGCGATGAAAAACTGTTTTTT
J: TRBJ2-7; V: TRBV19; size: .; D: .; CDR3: CASSMGREYEQYF; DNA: TGTGCCAGTAGTATGGGTCGGGAGTACGAGCAGTACTTC
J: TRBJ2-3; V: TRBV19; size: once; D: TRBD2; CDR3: CASSPPSSGTQYF; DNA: TGTGCCAGTAGTCCCCCTTCTAGCGGTACGCAGTATTTT
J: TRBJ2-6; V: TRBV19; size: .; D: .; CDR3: CASSIVGAGANVLTF; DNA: TGTGCCAGTAGTATAGTAGGGGCCGGGGCCAACGTCCTGACTTTC
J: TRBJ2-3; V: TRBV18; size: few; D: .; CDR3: CASSPPVGQGTDTQYF; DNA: TGTGCCAGCTCACCACCGGTGGGGCAGGGGACAGATACGCAGTATTTT
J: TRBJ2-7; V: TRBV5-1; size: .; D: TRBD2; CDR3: CASSSIAGGGFYEQYF; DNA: TGCGCCAGCAGCTCGATAGCGGGAGGGGGATTCTACGAGCAGTACTTC
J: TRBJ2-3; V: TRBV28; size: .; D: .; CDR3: CASSFSFGRTQYF; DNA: TGTGCCAGCAGTTTTTCGTTTGGGAGGACGCAGTATTTT